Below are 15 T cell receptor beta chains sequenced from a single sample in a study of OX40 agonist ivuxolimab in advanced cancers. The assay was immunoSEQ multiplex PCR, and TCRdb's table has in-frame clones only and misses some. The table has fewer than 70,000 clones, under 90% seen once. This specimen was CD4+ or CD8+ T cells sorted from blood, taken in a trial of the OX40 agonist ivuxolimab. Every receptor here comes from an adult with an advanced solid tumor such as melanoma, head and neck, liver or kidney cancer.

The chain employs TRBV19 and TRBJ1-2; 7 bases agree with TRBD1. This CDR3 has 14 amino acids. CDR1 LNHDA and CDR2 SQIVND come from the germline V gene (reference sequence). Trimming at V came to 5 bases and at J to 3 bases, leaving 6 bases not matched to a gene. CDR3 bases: TGTGCCAGTAGTGGTAGGGGGCGCGACTATGGCTACACCTTC. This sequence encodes CASSGRGRDYGYTF.

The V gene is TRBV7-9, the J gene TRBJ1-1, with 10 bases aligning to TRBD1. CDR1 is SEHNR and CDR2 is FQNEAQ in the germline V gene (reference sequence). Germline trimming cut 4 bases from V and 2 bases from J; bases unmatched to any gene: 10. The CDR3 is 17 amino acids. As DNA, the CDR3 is TGTGCCAGCAGCTCAACCATCCGGGACAGGGGAAACACTGAAGCTTTCTTT. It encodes CASSSTIRDRGNTEAFF.

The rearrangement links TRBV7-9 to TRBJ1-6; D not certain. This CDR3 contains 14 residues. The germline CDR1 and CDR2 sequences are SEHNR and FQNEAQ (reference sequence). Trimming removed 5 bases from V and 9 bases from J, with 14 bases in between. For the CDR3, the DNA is TGTGCCAGCAGCGCACAGCTAAGCTTTTCACCCCTCCACTTT. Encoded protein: CASSAQLSFSPLHF.

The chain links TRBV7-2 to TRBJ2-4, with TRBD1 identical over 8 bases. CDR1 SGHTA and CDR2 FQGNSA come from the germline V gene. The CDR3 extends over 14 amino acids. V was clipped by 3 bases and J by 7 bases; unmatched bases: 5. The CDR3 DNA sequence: TGTGCCAGCAGCTTGAAAGGGACAGGCAACATTCAGTACTTC. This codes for CASSLKGTGNIQYF. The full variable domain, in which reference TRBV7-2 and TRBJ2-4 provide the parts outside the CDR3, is GAGVSQSPSNKVTEKGKDVELRCDPISGHTALYWYRQSLGQGLEFLIYFQGNSAPDKSGLPSDRFSAERTGGSVSTLTIQRTQQEDSAVYLCASSLKGTGNIQYFGAGTRLSVL.

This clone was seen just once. The CDR3 sequence is CASSRAGSGEKLFF. CDR3 DNA sequence: TGTGCCAGCAGCCGGGCTGGGTCGGGGGAAAAACTGTTTTTT. The rearrangement uses TRBV7-2 and TRBJ1-4; D remains ambiguous. Between the trimmed V and J ends, which lost 5 bases and 8 bases, there was a span of 15 bases. Germline CDR1 is SGHTA and CDR2 is FQGNSA. This CDR3 is built from 14 residues.

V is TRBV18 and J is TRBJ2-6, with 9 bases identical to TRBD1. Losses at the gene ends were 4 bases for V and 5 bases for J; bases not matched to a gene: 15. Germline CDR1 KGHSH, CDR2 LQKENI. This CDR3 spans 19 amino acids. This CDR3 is CASSLYGQGQAPWANVLTF. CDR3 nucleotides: TGTGCCAGCTCACTGTACGGACAGGGGCAAGCTCCCTGGGCCAACGTCCTGACTTTC. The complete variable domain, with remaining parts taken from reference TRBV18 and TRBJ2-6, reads NAGVMQNPRHLVRRRGQEARLRCSPMKGHSHVYWYRQLPEEGLKFMVYLQKENIIDESGMPKERFSAEFPKEGPSILRIQQVVRGDSAAYFCASSLYGQGQAPWANVLTFGAGSRLTVL.

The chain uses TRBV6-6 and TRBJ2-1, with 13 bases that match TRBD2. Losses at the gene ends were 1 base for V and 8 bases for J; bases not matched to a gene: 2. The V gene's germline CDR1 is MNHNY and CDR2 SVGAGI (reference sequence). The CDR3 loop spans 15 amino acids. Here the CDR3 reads CASSYWTSGGDEQFF. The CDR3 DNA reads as TGTGCCAGCAGTTACTGGACTAGCGGGGGTGATGAGCAGTTCTTC.

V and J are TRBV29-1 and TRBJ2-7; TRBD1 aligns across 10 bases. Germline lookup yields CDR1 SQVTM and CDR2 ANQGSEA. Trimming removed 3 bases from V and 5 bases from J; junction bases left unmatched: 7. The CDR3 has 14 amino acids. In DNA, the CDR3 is TGCAGCGTTGACCCCGGGACAGGGGATCACGAGCAGTACTTC. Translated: CSVDPGTGDHEQYF.

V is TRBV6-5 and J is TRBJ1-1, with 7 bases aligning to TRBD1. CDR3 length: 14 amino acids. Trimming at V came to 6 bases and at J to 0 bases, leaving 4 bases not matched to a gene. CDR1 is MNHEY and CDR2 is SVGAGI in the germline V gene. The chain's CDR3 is CASSLGQMNTEAFF. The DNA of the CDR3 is TGTGCCAGCAGCCTGGGACAGATGAACACTGAAGCTTTCTTT.

The CDR3 sequence is CASSYRTSGPETQYF. The CDR3 DNA follows: TGTGCCAGCAGTTACAGGACTAGCGGCCCAGAGACCCAGTACTTC. This chain connects TRBV6-5 to TRBJ2-5; TRBD2 matches 10 bases. This CDR3 has 15 amino acids. V lost 2 bases to trimming and J lost 4 bases; unmatched junction nucleotides: 4. Germline V lookup: CDR1 MNHEY, CDR2 SVGAGI.

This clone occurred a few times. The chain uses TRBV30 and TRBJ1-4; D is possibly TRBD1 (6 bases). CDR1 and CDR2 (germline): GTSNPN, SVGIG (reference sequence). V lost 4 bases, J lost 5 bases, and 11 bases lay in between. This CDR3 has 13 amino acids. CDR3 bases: TGTGCCTGGAATCGACAGGCAAATGAAAAACTGTTTTTT. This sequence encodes CAWNRQANEKLFF.

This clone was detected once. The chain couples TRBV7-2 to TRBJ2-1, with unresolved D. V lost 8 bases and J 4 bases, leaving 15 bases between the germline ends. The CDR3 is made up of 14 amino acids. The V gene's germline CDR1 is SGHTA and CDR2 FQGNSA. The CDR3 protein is CASSLLPSYNEQFF. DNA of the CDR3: TGTGCCAGCTCCTTACTGCCAAGTTACAATGAGCAGTTCTTC.

CDR3 bases: TGTGCCAGCTCAGAACGGGGTAGACTCAATCAGCCCCAGCATTTT. Translating gives CASSERGRLNQPQHF. V is TRBV18 and J is TRBJ1-5; D unclear. The CDR3 consists of 15 residues. Germline assignment: CDR1 KGHSH and CDR2 LQKENI. With 5 bases removed from V and 3 bases from J, the gap between germline ends came to 14 bases. Full variable domain (outside the CDR3, taken from reference TRBV18 and TRBJ1-5): NAGVMQNPRHLVRRRGQEARLRCSPMKGHSHVYWYRQLPEEGLKFMVYLQKENIIDESGMPKERFSAEFPKEGPSILRIQQVVRGDSAAYFCASSERGRLNQPQHFGDGTRLSIL.

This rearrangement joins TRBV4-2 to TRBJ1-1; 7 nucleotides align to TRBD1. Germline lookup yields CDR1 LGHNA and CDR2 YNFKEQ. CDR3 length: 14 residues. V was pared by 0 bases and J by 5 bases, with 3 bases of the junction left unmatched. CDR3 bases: TGTGCCAGCAGCCAAGAGACAGGGAGAACTGAAGCTTTCTTT. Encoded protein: CASSQETGRTEAFF.

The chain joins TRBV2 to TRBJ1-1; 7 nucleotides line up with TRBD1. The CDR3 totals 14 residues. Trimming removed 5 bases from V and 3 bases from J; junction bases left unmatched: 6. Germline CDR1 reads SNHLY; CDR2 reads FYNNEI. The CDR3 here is CASSSMTGYTEAFF. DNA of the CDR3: TGTGCCAGCAGTTCTATGACAGGGTACACTGAAGCTTTCTTT.